This T cell receptor (beta chain) was documented in a study of OX40 agonist ivuxolimab in advanced cancers. Study background: Partial responses were observed in three patients, of whom one had hepatocellular carcinoma and two had cutaneous melanoma.

The protocol was immunoSEQ multiplex PCR, while the TCRdb copy is restricted to in-frame clones and leaves out a portion. There are 77,000 or so clones in the sample; roughly 90% occur only once, and 0.35% to 0.45% lies in the top ten. Unmatched junction bases numbered 0, after V lost 0 bases and J lost 0 bases. The CDR3 consists of 16 residues. Per germline, CDR1 MNHEY and CDR2 SMNVEV (reference sequence). Source: CD4+ or CD8+ T cells sorted from blood, taken in a trial of the OX40 agonist ivuxolimab. The sequence was obtained from an adult with an advanced solid tumor such as melanoma, head and neck, liver or kidney cancer. This chain uses TRBV27 with TRBJ2-2; 8 bases are shared with TRBD2. The CDR3 region has the DNA TGTGCCAGCAGTTTATCTAGCGGGACGAACACCGGGGAGCTGTTTTTT. It encodes CASSLSSGTNTGELFF.